Each of the 12 T cell receptor beta chains below was sequenced from the same sample in a study of T cells after yellow fever vaccination. TCRdb analysed the 5' RACE reads with MiXCR anew, one entry per CDR3 protein. Of approximately 160,000 distinct CDR3 sequences detected, 6.2% appear once; the ten largest clones hold just under 3%. The sequencing used CD4+ T cells sorted from PBMCs, collected on the day of the first yellow fever vaccination. The receptors here all came from a man between 18 and 29 years old who received the YFV17D yellow fever vaccine.

This clonotype showed up many times. V and J are TRBV5-1 and TRBJ1-4; no reliable D call. Germline V gene data show CDR1 as SGHRS and CDR2 as YFSETQ. The CDR3 has 16 amino acids. With 3 bases removed from V and 0 bases from J, the gap between germline ends came to 12 bases. CDR3 nucleotide sequence: TGCGCCAGCAGCTCGGGTCTGGCCCCAACTAATGAAAAACTGTTTTTT. It yields the protein CASSSGLAPTNEKLFF.

J is TRBJ2-1 and V is TRBV5-1; D perhaps matches TRBD1 (5 bases). The V and J ends lost 4 bases and 0 bases respectively, with 11 bases between them. Germline V gene sequence: CDR1 SGHRS, CDR2 YFSETQ. The CDR3 consists of 15 residues. The CDR3 loop is CASSLYRSSYNEQFF. Here the CDR3 DNA reads TGCGCCAGCAGCCTATACAGGAGCTCCTACAATGAGCAGTTCTTC.

This clonotype was picked up many times. The chain links TRBV18 to TRBJ1-4; D gene uncertain. The CDR3 is made up of 16 amino acids. Germline V gene data show CDR1 as KGHSH and CDR2 as LQKENI. V lost 6 bases and J 8 bases, leaving 22 bases between the germline ends. DNA for the CDR3: TGTGCCAGCTCCGGGGATAGGGCCGCCGGCGGCGAAAAACTGTTTTTT. Translated, it gives CASSGDRAAGGEKLFF.

The chain links TRBV12-3 or TRBV12-4 to TRBJ2-5; D is ambiguous. V lost 3 bases and J 5 bases, leaving 13 bases between the germline ends. The CDR3 is 14 residues long. This chain's CDR3 is CASSLVLAKETQYF. DNA of the CDR3: TGTGCCAGCAGTTTGGTATTAGCAAAGGAGACCCAGTACTTC.

This clonotype was found many times. The J gene is TRBJ2-3, the V gene TRBV12-5, with 7 bases that match TRBD2. The J segment lost 4 bases and the V segment lost 3 bases, leaving 1 base of the junction unmatched. From germline, CDR1 is LGHNT and CDR2 FRNRAP. The CDR3 extends over 13 amino acids. CDR3 nucleotide sequence: TGTGCTAGTGGTTTAGCGGGGCCAGATACGCAGTATTTT. It specifies CASGLAGPDTQYF.

In its sample, this clonotype was seen a few times. This chain's CDR3 is CASSLQGGHTEAFF. The CDR3 DNA reads TGTGCCAGCAGCTTACAAGGCGGTCACACTGAAGCTTTCTTT. V is TRBV7-9 and J is TRBJ1-1, with D unresolved. Deletions cut 2 bases from V and 3 bases from J, with 10 bases between. The length of the CDR3 is 14 residues. Germline-derived CDR1 and CDR2 are SEHNR and FQNEAQ (reference sequence).

The chain couples TRBV12-3 or TRBV12-4 to TRBJ2-3, with TRBD1 matching over 8 bases. The CDR3 has 15 amino acids. V dropped 6 bases and J dropped 2; count of bases not matched to a gene: 7. The CDR3 sequence: CASRGQALNTDTQYF. CDR3 sequence (DNA): TGTGCCAGCAGGGGACAGGCCCTTAACACAGATACGCAGTATTTT.

This clonotype was recorded at least ten times. This chain connects TRBV7-8 to TRBJ2-2; D uncertain. CDR3 length: 16 amino acids. Germline CDR1 SGHVS, CDR2 FQNEAQ. V gave up 1 base and J gave up 4 bases, with 13 bases separating them. Here the CDR3 DNA reads TGTGCCAGCAGCTTAGGAAATCCCCATAGCACCGGGGAGCTGTTTTTT. Translated: CASSLGNPHSTGELFF.

This clonotype was counted at least ten times. DNA for the CDR3: TGTGCCAGCGGAGTTATCACAGATACGCAGTATTTT. Translation: CASGVITDTQYF. The rearrangement uses TRBV21-1 and TRBJ2-3. TRBV21-1 is listed as a pseudogene. The CDR3 runs to 12 residues.

The CDR3, as DNA: TGTGCCAGCAGTTACTCGAACAGGGGCACAGATACGCAGTATTTT. It encodes CASSYSNRGTDTQYF. The chain combines TRBV6-5 with TRBJ2-3; D possibly corresponds to TRBD1 (6 bases). CDR3 length equals 15 residues. The V end was cut by 0 bases, the J end by 1 base, with 8 bases between. Germline values: CDR1 MNHEY, CDR2 SVGAGI.

This clonotype was found a few times. The J gene is TRBJ1-6, the V gene TRBV4-1; D may be TRBD1 (6 bases). V lost 5 bases, J lost 12 bases, and 26 bases lay in between. The CDR3 contains 17 residues. CDR1 and CDR2 (germline): MGHRA, YSYEKL. Written as DNA, the CDR3 is TGCGCCAGCAGCAAATCCGGGACAAGGGGTCAGGATATACCCCTCCACTTT. Protein product: CASSKSGTRGQDIPLHF.

The table lists this clonotype with many counts. This chain connects TRBV11-3 to TRBJ2-2, with D possibly being TRBD1 or TRBD2 (6 bases each). The germline CDR1 and CDR2 sequences are SGHNT and YENEEA. The CDR3 length is 16 residues. The germline V and J ends were trimmed by 5 bases and 5 bases, with 18 bases remaining between them. CDR3 sequence reads: CASSLWGAGGTGELFF. In DNA, the CDR3 is TGTGCCAGCAGCCTGTGGGGGGCAGGAGGGACCGGGGAGCTGTTTTTT.